This T cell receptor (beta chain) was sequenced in a study of CD8 T cells in Susac syndrome. Sequencing targeted TCR beta in T cells from blood (CD8+ and CD4+). Negative isolation was applied to CD8+ and CD4+ T cells, and FACS enrichment was applied to TEMRA cells. The RNA input was roughly 0.45 to 1 ug, and it was reverse transcribed with random hexamers. MiXCR was run by TCRdb on the immunoSEQ multiplex PCR reads, yielding one entry per CDR3 protein. This sample has approximately 180,000 distinct CDR3 sequences, with approximately 96% found just once. Specimen: CD4+ T cells from PBMCs. The clonotype originates from a human donor with multiple sclerosis.

DNA of the CDR3: TGTGCCAGCAGGCCTAACACAGGGGGCAAAAACATTCAGTACTTC. Its protein is CASRPNTGGKNIQYF. The chain couples TRBV13 to TRBJ2-4, with TRBD1 matching 8 bases. The CDR3 covers 15 residues. The germline CDR1 and CDR2 sequences are PRHDT and FYEKMQ (reference sequence). V was pared by 6 bases and J by 3 bases, with 7 bases of the junction left unmatched.